The 29 T cell receptor beta chains reported below all come from one sample, sequenced in a study of regulatory T cells in long-lasting Graves disease. As for time point: persistent/refractory GD, antithyroid drugs over 5 years with positive TRAb. Construction of the TCR library relied on RNA isolated from PBMCs. Arm-PCR of CDR3 regions with iRepertoire HTBI primers generated TCR beta libraries. TCRdb itself ran the multiplex PCR reads through MiXCR, one entry per CDR3 protein. The table has approximately 360,000 distinct CDR3 sequences, roughly 20% seen once. This sample comprised peripheral blood mononuclear cells (PBMCs), obtained when the disease was refractory, from a patient treated with antithyroid drugs. The receptors stem from a woman aged 40 to 55 with Graves disease.

This clonotype has ten or more counts. The chain combines TRBV28 with TRBJ2-2; possible D gene TRBD2, 6 bases. Germline-derived CDR1 and CDR2 are MDHEN and SYDVKM. This CDR3 region has 16 residues. The V end lost 5 bases, the J end lost 0 bases, and 13 bases lay between the germline ends. CDR3 bases: TGTGCCAGCAGTATTCCTAGCGATGCGAACACCGGGGAGCTGTTTTTT. Translating gives CASSIPSDANTGELFF.

This clonotype turned up a few times. The rearrangement joins TRBV2 to TRBJ2-6, with D possibly being TRBD1 (6 bases). Trimming cost V 6 bases and J 0 bases, with 18 bases left between them. Germline values: CDR1 SNHLY, CDR2 FYNNEI. This CDR3 is built from 18 residues. This CDR3 is CASSAWDTFFSGANVLTF. The CDR3 region has the DNA TGTGCCAGCAGCGCTTGGGACACTTTCTTCTCTGGGGCCAACGTCCTGACTTTC.

This clonotype was detected ten times or more. The CDR3 loop is CASSPGGQGQYEQYF. CDR3 DNA: TGTGCCAGCAGTCCAGGTGGACAGGGACAGTACGAGCAGTACTTC. The V and J genes are TRBV12-3 or TRBV12-4 and TRBJ2-7; 8 nucleotides match TRBD1. J was trimmed by 4 bases and V by 5 bases; bases with no gene match: 10. There are 15 residues in the CDR3.

The sample holds many counts of this clonotype. The V and J genes are TRBV28 and TRBJ2-2; 7 positions match TRBD1. Trimming at V came to 3 bases and at J to 4 bases, leaving 5 bases not matched to a gene. Per germline, CDR1 MDHEN and CDR2 SYDVKM. The CDR3 is 15 residues long. CDR3 protein: CASSLTGRATGELFF. The DNA for the CDR3 is TGTGCCAGCAGTTTGACAGGGCGGGCCACCGGGGAGCTGTTTTTT. Using reference TRBV28 and TRBJ2-2 for the parts outside the CDR3, the full variable domain is DVKVTQSSRYLVKRTGEKVFLECVQDMDHENMFWYRQDPGLGLRLIYFSYDVKMKEKGDIPEGYSVSREKKERFSLILESASTNQTSMYLCASSLTGRATGELFFGEGSRLTVL.

This chain joins TRBV7-9 and TRBJ2-7, with 9 nucleotides matching TRBD1. Trimming cost V 5 bases and J 6 bases; bases outside gene matches: 8. Germline V gene data show CDR1 as SEHNR and CDR2 as FQNEAQ (reference sequence). The CDR3 has 14 residues. Here the CDR3 reads CASSRDRAPREQYF. CDR3 bases: TGTGCCAGCAGCCGGGACAGGGCCCCCCGCGAGCAGTACTTC.

A remark on this clonotype: One base away lies a much larger clone, so this may be a sequencing read error. In nucleotides, the CDR3 is TGTGCCAGCAATACAGGGGGTGGCTACACCTTC. Encoded protein: CASNTGGGYTF. V and J are TRBV28 and TRBJ1-2; 8 bases agree with TRBD1. J lost 7 bases, V lost 7 bases, and 2 bases had no gene match. The CDR3 consists of 11 residues. CDR1 is MDHEN, CDR2 SYDVKM, per germline.

Ten or more counts support this clonotype. The rearrangement joins TRBV2 to TRBJ2-3; D is unresolved. Germline CDR1 is SNHLY and CDR2 is FYNNEI. V lost 8 bases and J 4 bases, leaving 7 bases between the germline ends. The CDR3 is made up of 11 amino acids. The CDR3 sequence: CASAISDTQYF. DNA of the CDR3: TGTGCCAGCGCAATTTCAGATACGCAGTATTTT.

As DNA, the CDR3 is TGTGCCAGCAGTTCCTACCGGGACAGGGCCTACGAGCAGTACTTC. It translates to CASSSYRDRAYEQYF. The chain carries TRBV11-2 and TRBJ2-7; TRBD1 matches 9 bases. The CDR3 totals 15 residues. The junction had 8 bases not matched to a gene; V was cut back by 6 bases and J by 2 bases. In germline, CDR1 is SGHAT, CDR2 FQNNGV. The full variable domain, with the rest looked up from reference TRBV11-2 and TRBJ2-7, is EAGVAQSPRYKIIEKRQSVAFWCNPISGHATLYWYQQILGQGPKLLIQFQNNGVVDDSQLPKDRFSAERLKGVDSTLKIQPAKLEDSAVYLCASSSYRDRAYEQYFGPGTRLTVT.

This clonotype was recorded once. The chain joins TRBV30 to TRBJ2-3, with 11 nucleotides matching TRBD1. Germline-derived CDR1 and CDR2 are GTSNPN and SVGIG (reference sequence). This CDR3 is built from 16 residues. V gave up 1 base and J gave up 4 bases; unmatched junction bases: 7. The DNA for the CDR3 is TGTGCCTGGAGTGAAGGGACAGGGGGGAACGCAGATACGCAGTATTTT. It encodes CAWSEGTGGNADTQYF.

V and J are TRBV7-9 and TRBJ1-6; the D gene is possibly TRBD1 (6 bases). Germline CDR1 and CDR2: SEHNR and FQNEAQ (reference sequence). With 3 bases removed from V and 10 bases from J, the gap between germline ends came to 13 bases. The length of the CDR3 is 14 residues. CDR3 bases: TGTGCCAGCAGCTTTGGACAGATGGGGTCACCCCTCCACTTT. The encoded protein is CASSFGQMGSPLHF.

The rearrangement uses TRBV5-5 and TRBJ1-4; D remains ambiguous. Trimming left V 7 bases short and J 3 bases short, with 10 bases between. The CDR3 is made up of 13 amino acids. Germline V lookup: CDR1 SGHKS, CDR2 YYEKEE (reference sequence). CDR3 nucleotide sequence: TGTGCCAGCGGTTTAGCGGCTAATGAAAAACTGTTTTTT. It is translated as CASGLAANEKLFF.

This clonotype occurred many times. The genes are TRBV2 and TRBJ1-1; possibly TRBD1 for D (6 bases). Germline V gives CDR1 SNHLY, CDR2 FYNNEI. There are 14 residues in the CDR3. V was shortened by 5 bases and J by 0 bases, with 10 bases between the two germline ends. CDR3 in amino acids: CASSYRALNTEAFF. The CDR3 DNA is TGTGCCAGCAGTTACAGGGCGCTGAACACTGAAGCTTTCTTT.

This clonotype has more than one count but fewer than ten. The chain carries TRBV28 and TRBJ2-1, with D unresolved. The CDR3 loop spans 16 amino acids. The V gene's germline CDR1 is MDHEN and CDR2 SYDVKM. V was trimmed by 7 bases and J by 10 bases, leaving 26 bases between them. The CDR3 DNA is TGTGCCAGCACCTTACTTCTTTACAATGCGACCCGAGAGCAGTTCTTC. It codes for CASTLLLYNATREQFF.

This clonotype was detected a few times. V is TRBV7-2 and J is TRBJ1-5, with TRBD1 matching 7 bases. J lost 4 bases, V lost 6 bases, and 9 bases had no gene match. The CDR3 covers 15 residues. In germline, CDR1 is SGHTA, CDR2 FQGNSA. The CDR3 spells CASRQGGGWNQPQHF. The CDR3 DNA is TGTGCCAGCAGGCAAGGGGGCGGTTGGAATCAGCCCCAGCATTTT.

V usage is TRBV7-8 and J usage is TRBJ1-1; maybe TRBD1 (6 bases). V lost 7 bases and J lost 0, with 12 bases in between. There are 14 residues in the CDR3. Germline loops: CDR1 SGHVS, CDR2 FQNEAQ. CDR3 residues: CASNSQGLNTEAFF. In DNA form, the CDR3 reads TGTGCCAGCAACTCACAGGGACTGAACACTGAAGCTTTCTTT.

This clonotype was seen a handful of times. A read error may be the cause here, since a much bigger clone is one base away. This chain connects TRBV15 to TRBJ1-2, with 9 nucleotides matching TRBD1. Germline V gene sequence: CDR1 LNHNV, CDR2 YYDKDF (reference sequence). CDR3 size: 13 residues. CDR3 coding DNA: TGTGCCACCACCAGGACAGGGGTCTATGGCTGCACCTTC. Amino acids: CATTRTGVYGCTF.

This clonotype was observed a few times. The chain carries TRBV2 and TRBJ2-3, with TRBD1 identical over 7 bases. V was clipped by 7 bases and J by 0 bases; unmatched bases: 4. The CDR3 loop spans 14 amino acids. Germline V gives CDR1 SNHLY, CDR2 FYNNEI. The CDR3 is CASKKTGSTDTQYF. CDR3 nucleotide sequence: TGTGCCAGCAAGAAGACAGGGAGCACAGATACGCAGTATTTT.

This clonotype was picked up one time. This chain uses TRBV3-1 with TRBJ2-2; 13 bases fit TRBD2. After removal of 2 bases from V and 5 bases from J, the junction contained 2 bases not matched to a gene. Germline CDR1 is LGHDT and CDR2 is YNNKEL (reference sequence). The CDR3 sequence is 16 residues long. In DNA form, the CDR3 reads TGTGCCAGCAGCCAATTGGGACTAGCGGGAACCGGGGAGCTGTTTTTT. Amino acid sequence: CASSQLGLAGTGELFF.

This chain links TRBV18 with TRBJ1-2; TRBD1 matches at 7 bases. Germline loops: CDR1 KGHSH, CDR2 LQKENI. This CDR3 is built from 13 residues. V dropped 3 bases and J dropped 9; count of bases not matched to a gene: 7. CDR3 region: CASSPRDSKSYTF. The DNA for the CDR3 is TGTGCCAGCTCACCCCGGGACAGCAAGAGCTACACCTTC.

The table lists this clonotype with many counts. The chain couples TRBV20-1 to TRBJ2-5, with D tentatively TRBD1 or TRBD2 (5 bases each). CDR3 length: 14 residues. The germline CDR1 and CDR2 sequences are DFQATT and SNEGSKA (reference sequence). Trimming took off 0 bases at V and 5 bases at J, with 13 bases between the two ends. The CDR3 is CSARDGSEGETQYF. DNA for the CDR3: TGCAGTGCTAGAGATGGGTCAGAGGGGGAGACCCAGTACTTC.

The V gene is TRBV29-1, the J gene TRBJ2-7; 10 nucleotides agree with TRBD1. Germline-derived CDR1 and CDR2 are SQVTM and ANQGSEA. The trim removed 3 bases at V and 2 bases at J, leaving 10 bases unmatched. The CDR3 loop spans 16 amino acids. The CDR3 loop reads CSVEVYGTGATYEQYF. CDR3 in DNA: TGCAGCGTTGAGGTTTATGGGACAGGGGCCACCTACGAGCAGTACTTC.

This clonotype was seen at least ten times. The chain combines TRBV7-9 with TRBJ2-5; D remains ambiguous. Germline lookup yields CDR1 SEHNR and CDR2 FQNEAQ (reference sequence). V was clipped by 7 bases and J by 3 bases, with 15 bases between them. The CDR3 length is 14 residues. The CDR3 loop reads CASTSAGAEETQYF. CDR3 nucleotide sequence: TGTGCCAGCACCTCGGCCGGTGCGGAAGAGACCCAGTACTTC.

The table lists this clonotype with a count of one. V gene TRBV7-9 combines with J gene TRBJ2-6; no definite D call. V was cut by 5 bases and J by 0 bases, with 17 bases left in between. The CDR3 length is 18 residues. Germline V lookup: CDR1 SEHNR, CDR2 FQNEAQ (reference sequence). CDR3 DNA: TGTGCCAGCAGCCGCGCTTCAGGACGGAGCTCTGGGGCCAACGTCCTGACTTTC. Translating it yields CASSRASGRSSGANVLTF.

The table lists this clonotype with many counts. The rearrangement links TRBV12-3 or TRBV12-4 to TRBJ2-7; D tentatively fits TRBD1 or TRBD2 (6 bases each). The CDR3 length is 13 residues. The V and J ends lost 1 base and 5 bases respectively, with 9 bases between them. The CDR3 DNA reads TGTGCCAGCAGTTTAGACAGGGAGGACGAGCAGTACTTC. Protein: CASSLDREDEQYF.

This clonotype was observed a few times. V is TRBV7-3 and J is TRBJ2-1, with 11 bases aligning to TRBD2. This CDR3 contains 16 residues. The V gene's germline CDR1 is SGHTA and CDR2 FQGTGA. The junction had 3 bases not matched to a gene; V was cut back by 1 base and J by 4 bases. CDR3 in amino acids: CASSLIGTSGYNEQFF. CDR3 in DNA: TGTGCCAGCAGCTTAATAGGGACTAGCGGATACAATGAGCAGTTCTTC. Based on the CDR3 plus reference TRBV7-3 and TRBJ2-1, the full variable domain is GAGVSQTPSNKVTEKGKYVELRCDPISGHTALYWYRQSLGQGPEFLIYFQGTGAADDSGLPNDRFFAVRPEGSVSTLKIQRTERGDSAVYLCASSLIGTSGYNEQFFGPGTRLTVL.

This clonotype was recorded only once. The CDR3: CSARDWQHLADTQYF. CDR3 DNA sequence: TGCAGTGCTAGAGACTGGCAGCACTTAGCAGATACGCAGTATTTT. The rearrangement joins TRBV20-1 to TRBJ2-3; D gene unclear. This CDR3 region has 15 residues. V lost 0 bases and J lost 4, with 14 bases in between. Per germline, CDR1 DFQATT and CDR2 SNEGSKA (reference sequence).

This clonotype was seen a few times. Sequence at one end of the junction differs from germline and may be a read error. The V and J genes are TRBV6-9 and TRBJ1-1, with D possibly matching TRBD1 (6 bases). The germline gives CDR1 MNHGY, CDR2 SVAAGI. The CDR3 contains 19 residues. For the CDR3, the DNA is TGTACCAGCAGTTGGACCAACAGGGCCCTAGACGAAATGAACACTGAAGCTTTCTTT. Translation: CTSSWTNRALDEMNTEAFF.

This clonotype occurred many times. The rearrangement links TRBV10-3 to TRBJ1-4; TRBD1 aligns across 8 bases. In germline, CDR1 is ENHRY, CDR2 SYGVKD. The CDR3 loop spans 15 amino acids. Germline trimming cut 0 bases from V and 7 bases from J; bases unmatched to any gene: 4. The CDR3 DNA follows: TGTGCCATCAGTGAGTCGCACAGGGGGAGTGAAAAACTGTTTTTT. The encoded protein is CAISESHRGSEKLFF.

This clonotype was seen at least ten times. The chain joins TRBV10-1 to TRBJ2-2; no reliable D call. The CDR3 length is 15 residues. Trimming cost V 4 bases and J 5 bases, with 14 bases left between them. Germline loops: CDR1 WNHNN, CDR2 SYGVQD (reference sequence). As DNA, the CDR3 is TGCGCCAGCAGTGGAACTGGCCTCCAGACCGGGGAGCTGTTTTTT. Its translation: CASSGTGLQTGELFF.